These 31 T cell receptor beta chains were sequenced from one sample in a study of blood T cell repertoires in COVID-19. TCRdb's copy holds only in-frame clones and misses some; the assay was immunoSEQ multiplex PCR. The data show hundreds of thousands of clones, around 87% seen once. Sequencing input: PBMCs or T cells enriched from blood (not recorded which). These receptors were taken from a woman aged 18-29 years who had recovered from COVID-19.

CDR3 DNA sequence: TGTGCCAGCAGTCAGTACACGAACACCGGGGAGCTGTTTTTT. Protein sequence: CASSQYTNTGELFF. This chain uses TRBV28 with TRBJ2-2; no clear D gene. This CDR3 has 14 amino acids. V lost 5 bases to trimming and J lost 0 bases, with 7 bases between them. Germline lookup yields CDR1 MDHEN and CDR2 SYDVKM.

This sequence joins TRBV7-8 and TRBJ2-7, with 7 bases aligning to TRBD1. Trimming removed 5 bases from V and 4 bases from J; junction bases left unmatched: 8. Germline V CDR1 and CDR2: SGHVS, FQNEAQ. This CDR3 spans 14 amino acids. Here the CDR3 reads CASSPTGYVYEQYF. CDR3 coding DNA: TGTGCCAGCAGCCCGACAGGGTATGTATACGAGCAGTACTTC.

The rearrangement joins TRBV11-3 to TRBJ1-1, with D hard to call. The CDR3 is 13 residues long. Deletions cut 5 bases from V and 1 base from J, with 8 bases between. The V gene's germline CDR1 is SGHNT and CDR2 YENEEA. This chain's CDR3 is CASSRGWNTEAFF. The CDR3, as DNA: TGTGCCAGCAGCCGAGGTTGGAACACTGAAGCTTTCTTT.

J is TRBJ2-5 and V is TRBV6-5; TRBD1 agrees at 7 bases. Germline-derived CDR1 and CDR2 are MNHEY and SVGAGI. This CDR3 has 13 amino acids. Trimming at V came to 4 bases and at J to 2 bases, leaving 1 base not matched to a gene. CDR3 sequence reads: CASSSGQQETQYF. The DNA of the CDR3 is TGTGCCAGCAGTTCGGGACAGCAAGAGACCCAGTACTTC.

The chain carries TRBV6-1 and TRBJ1-5; D gene ambiguous. CDR3 length: 16 amino acids. CDR1 MNHNS and CDR2 SASEGT come from the germline V gene. Trimming removed 4 bases from V and 7 bases from J, with 20 bases in between. The CDR3 nucleotides read TGTGCCAGCAGTGGGCGGAGCGGTTTCTGGGAACAGCCCCAGCATTTT. This codes for CASSGRSGFWEQPQHF.

The chain combines TRBV5-8 with TRBJ2-1; TRBD1 agrees at 11 bases. Germline V gene lookup returns CDR1 SGHTS and CDR2 YDEGEE. The junction had 10 bases not matched to a gene; V was cut back by 0 bases and J by 8 bases. This CDR3 is built from 17 residues. The CDR3 DNA sequence: TGTGCCAGCAGCTTGGCCCCGGACAGGGGGCGTGGGTATGAGCAGTTCTTC. Encoded protein: CASSLAPDRGRGYEQFF.

This sequence joins TRBV7-2 and TRBJ2-5; 10 bases are a match to TRBD2. The germline gives CDR1 SGHTA, CDR2 FQGNSA. The CDR3 loop spans 19 amino acids. J was trimmed by 5 bases and V by 0 bases; bases with no gene match: 15. CDR3 bases: TGTGCCAGCAGCTTAGCCCCCGGAGCGAGCGGGGGGGCATGGGAGACCCAGTACTTC. Translating gives CASSLAPGASGGAWETQYF.

This chain connects TRBV5-1 to TRBJ1-2; 7 bases agree with TRBD1. This CDR3 has 14 amino acids. Trimming cost V 5 bases and J 6 bases; bases outside gene matches: 10. Germline CDR1 is SGHRS and CDR2 is YFSETQ. In DNA form, the CDR3 reads TGCGCCAGCAGGTCCTATCTACAGGGGAATGGCTACACCTTC. Protein sequence: CASRSYLQGNGYTF.

The chain employs TRBV6-4 and TRBJ1-2; 7 bases map to TRBD1. The CDR3 sequence is 11 residues long. Germline trimming cut 8 bases from V and 6 bases from J; bases unmatched to any gene: 3. Germline V lookup: CDR1 MRHNA, CDR2 SNTAGT. Here the CDR3 reads CASRGTDGYTF. The CDR3 DNA reads as TGTGCCAGCCGAGGGACAGATGGCTACACCTTC.

The chain combines TRBV11-3 with TRBJ2-1; perhaps TRBD2 as D (5 bases). CDR3 length equals 14 residues. V shed 1 base and J shed 4 bases, with 8 bases lying between them. Germline CDR1 is SGHNT and CDR2 is YENEEA. DNA of the CDR3: TGTGCCAGCAGCTTAGGCGGGCTGTACAATGAGCAGTTCTTC. Protein: CASSLGGLYNEQFF.

J is TRBJ1-1 and V is TRBV19; no firm D call. The CDR3 consists of 12 residues. Trimming left V 5 bases short and J 5 bases short, with 9 bases between. Germline lookup yields CDR1 LNHDA and CDR2 SQIVND (reference sequence). The CDR3: CASSLGRTEAFF. In nucleotides, the CDR3 is TGTGCCAGTAGTCTAGGCCGGACTGAAGCTTTCTTT.

The chain has TRBV6-5 and TRBJ2-2; 11 positions agree with TRBD1. With 6 bases clipped from V and 0 bases from J, the junction kept 0 bases outside the gene matches. This CDR3 has 15 residues. CDR1 and CDR2 from the germline V gene are MNHEY and SVGAGI. The CDR3 DNA follows: TGTGCCAGCAGGGACAGGGGGCCGAACACCGGGGAGCTGTTTTTT. This codes for CASRDRGPNTGELFF.

Only one count was recorded for this clone. The chain joins TRBV29-1 to TRBJ1-2; possible D gene TRBD1, 5 bases. This CDR3 has 11 residues. V lost 7 bases and J lost 10, with 16 bases in between. Germline CDR1 is SQVTM and CDR2 is ANQGSEA. This CDR3 reads CSEGTLGLYTF. CDR3 in DNA: TGCAGCGAAGGAACCTTGGGACTCTACACCTTC.

This chain links TRBV19 with TRBJ2-7; D may be TRBD2 (5 bases). Deletions cut 9 bases from V and 3 bases from J, with 18 bases between. The CDR3 length is 14 residues. Germline V gene data show CDR1 as LNHDA and CDR2 as SQIVND (reference sequence). DNA of the CDR3: TGTGCCAGCTCAAGCGGACGGGAAAACTACGAGCAGTACTTC. Its protein product is CASSSGRENYEQYF.

The chain uses TRBV28 and TRBJ2-2; D uncertain. The V gene lost 5 bases and the J gene lost 0 bases, with 10 bases spanning the gap. This CDR3 has 15 residues. Looked up from germline, CDR1 is MDHEN and CDR2 is SYDVKM. The CDR3 spells CASSRSIPNTGELFF. CDR3 coding DNA: TGTGCCAGCAGTCGGTCCATACCGAACACCGGGGAGCTGTTTTTT.

CDR3 DNA sequence: TGCGCCAGCAGCTTTGGGACTAGCAACGGCCAAGAGACCCAGTACTTC. It encodes CASSFGTSNGQETQYF. The chain combines TRBV5-1 with TRBJ2-5; 9 bases agree with TRBD2. The germline V gene has CDR1 SGHRS and CDR2 YFSETQ. Trimming took 2 bases from V and 1 from J; bases not matched to a gene: 6. The CDR3 length is 16 residues.

For the CDR3, the DNA is TGTGCCAGCAGCCCCCGGGACAGGATATCGAATGAGCAGTTCTTC. Translating it yields CASSPRDRISNEQFF. J is TRBJ2-1 and V is TRBV5-6; 8 bases line up with TRBD1. J was trimmed by 7 bases and V by 4 bases; bases with no gene match: 10. CDR3 length: 15 amino acids. The germline gives CDR1 SGHDT, CDR2 YYEEEE.

The chain carries TRBV2 and TRBJ1-5; tentative D call: TRBD1 (6 bases). Germline loops: CDR1 SNHLY, CDR2 FYNNEI. CDR3 length: 13 residues. With 6 bases removed from V and 3 bases from J, the gap between germline ends came to 9 bases. This CDR3 is CASRDRSNQPQHF. CDR3 nucleotide sequence: TGTGCCAGCAGGGACAGATCCAATCAGCCCCAGCATTTT.

The chain has TRBV19 and TRBJ2-1; TRBD1 aligns across 7 bases. The CDR3 covers 13 residues. The germline gives CDR1 LNHDA, CDR2 SQIVND (reference sequence). V shed 5 bases, J shed 6 bases, and the junction held 4 bases outside the gene matches. The CDR3 loop is CASSPDRANEQFF. CDR3 bases: TGTGCCAGTAGTCCAGACAGGGCCAATGAGCAGTTCTTC.

The chain links TRBV28 to TRBJ1-1; D not certain. Germline V CDR1 and CDR2: MDHEN, SYDVKM. The CDR3 covers 15 residues. The germline V and J ends were trimmed by 3 bases and 9 bases, with 20 bases remaining between them. The CDR3 DNA reads as TGTGCCAGCAGTTTTAGCGGAGGAGATCGGGGAAAAGCTTTCTTT. Amino acid sequence: CASSFSGGDRGKAFF.

The rearrangement joins TRBV7-2 to TRBJ1-1, with a possible D match to TRBD1 (5 bases). The CDR3 spans 14 residues. Germline CDR1 SGHTA, CDR2 FQGNSA. Trimming stripped 5 bases from V and 7 bases from J, with 17 bases between. The CDR3 protein is CASSRGRRQGEAFF. The CDR3 coding sequence is TGTGCCAGCAGCCGCGGCAGGCGCCAGGGTGAAGCTTTCTTT.

This clone was observed once. This rearrangement joins TRBV4-1 to TRBJ1-2; possibly TRBD1 for D (5 bases). Germline V gene data show CDR1 as MGHRA and CDR2 as YSYEKL. CDR3 length equals 15 residues. The V end was cut by 1 base, the J end by 6 bases, with 15 bases between. CDR3 nucleotide sequence: TGCGCCAGCAGCCAAGTACTCTGGGGAGGGGATGGCTACACCTTC. It translates to CASSQVLWGGDGYTF.

The chain employs TRBV24-1 and TRBJ2-5; possible D gene TRBD2, 5 bases. There are 12 residues in the CDR3. CDR1 is KGHDR and CDR2 is SFDVKD in the germline V gene. The V end was cut by 4 bases, the J end by 9 bases, with 11 bases between. The CDR3 loop reads CATSEQTGAQYF. The CDR3 DNA follows: TGTGCCACCAGTGAACAGACCGGGGCCCAGTACTTC.

This clone was found a few times. V and J are TRBV7-3 and TRBJ2-1; possible D gene TRBD2, 6 bases. The length of the CDR3 is 13 residues. The V end was cut by 5 bases, the J end by 1 base, with 6 bases between. CDR1 is SGHTA, CDR2 FQGTGA, per germline. The CDR3 bases are TGTGCCAGCAGCGCGGGGTCCTACAATGAGCAGTTCTTC. Amino acid sequence: CASSAGSYNEQFF.

J is TRBJ2-1 and V is TRBV7-9; the D gene is possibly TRBD1 (11 bases). Germline-derived CDR1 and CDR2 are SEHNR and FQNEAQ (reference sequence). Trimming stripped 5 bases from V and 1 base from J, with 24 bases between. The CDR3 runs to 19 residues. CDR3 coding DNA: TGTGCCAGCAGCCAGGACAGGGGGCCTAGCGGGGGTTCCTACAATGAGCAGTTCTTC. It is translated as CASSQDRGPSGGSYNEQFF. Looking up the rest from reference TRBV7-9 and TRBJ2-1 gives the full variable domain: DTGVSQNPRHKITKRGQNVTFRCDPISEHNRLYWYRQTLGQGPEFLTYFQNEAQLEKSRLLSDRFSAERPKGSFSTLEIQRTEQGDSAMYLCASSQDRGPSGGSYNEQFFGPGTRLTVL.

The V gene is TRBV6-6, the J gene TRBJ1-1, with TRBD1 as a possible D gene (5 bases). The CDR3 consists of 14 residues. V was pared by 4 bases and J by 1 base, with 10 bases between. From germline, CDR1 is MNHNY and CDR2 SVGAGI (reference sequence). The CDR3 spells CASSSTQANTEAFF. Here the CDR3 DNA reads TGTGCCAGCAGTTCTACACAGGCGAACACTGAAGCTTTCTTT.

The chain couples TRBV30 to TRBJ1-1, with D possibly matching TRBD1 (6 bases). This CDR3 has 15 amino acids. V dropped 5 bases and J dropped 0 bases, with 16 bases sitting between them. Germline lookup yields CDR1 GTSNPN and CDR2 SVGIG (reference sequence). DNA for the CDR3: TGTGCCTGGCACCCAACAGGGTGGGTGAACACTGAAGCTTTCTTT. This encodes CAWHPTGWVNTEAFF.

A word on this clone: At the DNA level, this CDR3 is encoded by other sequences in the same sample as well. The chain links TRBV9 to TRBJ1-1; D gene uncertain. Germline CDR1 is SGDLS and CDR2 is YYNGEE. CDR3 length: 13 residues. The V end lost 0 bases, the J end lost 3 bases, and 6 bases lay between the germline ends. The CDR3 sequence is CASSVESDTEAFF. DNA for the CDR3: TGTGCCAGCAGCGTAGAGTCAGACACTGAAGCTTTCTTT.

The genes are TRBV11-3 and TRBJ2-2, with 8 bases fitting TRBD1. CDR1 is SGHNT and CDR2 is YENEEA in the germline V gene. V lost 1 base, J lost 1 base, and 8 bases stayed unmatched. The CDR3 runs 18 residues. CDR3 DNA: TGTGCCAGCAGCTTAGTTTTCAGGGGGCGCGGGAACACCGGGGAGCTGTTTTTT. As protein: CASSLVFRGRGNTGELFF.

This chain uses TRBV6-5 with TRBJ2-1; TRBD2 is a possible D gene (6 bases). V lost 8 bases and J lost 5, with 13 bases in between. CDR3 length: 13 amino acids. Germline V gene lookup returns CDR1 MNHEY and CDR2 SVGAGI. Here the CDR3 DNA reads TGTGCCAGCGGGAGGTCCCTCCACAATGAGCAGTTCTTC. The encoded protein is CASGRSLHNEQFF.

The chain employs TRBV18 and TRBJ2-2; D perhaps matches TRBD2 (7 bases). CDR3 length: 14 amino acids. Germline lookup yields CDR1 KGHSH and CDR2 LQKENI. Trimming removed 2 bases at V and 6 bases at J, with 10 bases between. CDR3: CASSPTGGAGELFF. DNA of the CDR3: TGTGCCAGCTCACCAACGGGGGGCGCCGGGGAGCTGTTTTTT.